The sample holds a few counts of the clone carrying this TCR beta chain. The record originates from a study of blood T cell repertoires in COVID-19. The wider study: Samples of COVID-19 (acute and convalescent) were obtained from the United States, Italy and Spain.

As handled by the study authors: Estimated nucleated cell counts came from reference gene primer amplification. Libraries were prepared by immunoSEQ multiplex PCR; TCRdb keeps only in-frame clonotypes and omits some of them. D and trimming come from the DNA, and the V and J calls and clone size come from that table. The sample yields 140,000 to 150,000 clones, approximately 90% seen once. Each participant's cohort was designated according to participant-reported clinical history. Within 2 weeks of study entry, exposed participants had contacted a PCR-confirmed or clinician-diagnosed COVID-19 case. This CDR3 contains 13 residues. Trimming pared 5 bases from V and 9 bases from J, leaving 16 bases between. Germline-derived CDR1 and CDR2 are SNHLY and FYNNEI.

V is TRBV2 and J is TRBJ1-2, with D uncertain. The receptor was derived from a woman aged 40 to 49 who had been exposed to COVID-19. Sample: PBMCs or T cells enriched from blood (not recorded which). The CDR3, as DNA: TGTGCCAGCAGTACAAACCCCGATTATAGCTACACCTTC. It is translated as CASSTNPDYSYTF.